This TCR beta chain was retrieved from a study of blood T cell repertoires in COVID-19. About the study: Specimens from acute and convalescent COVID-19 originated in the United States, Italy and Spain. The cDNA or gDNA used as material had been derived from T cells, B-cell-depleted T cells, or PBMCs.

Sequencing used immunoSEQ multiplex PCR; TCRdb keeps in-frame clones, though not all of them. The sample holds 40,000 to 60,000 clones; roughly 90% are singletons and the top ten take 3.9%. CDR1 MNHEY and CDR2 SVGAGI come from the germline V gene. The CDR3 runs to 14 residues. V dropped 6 bases and J dropped 0; count of bases not matched to a gene: 2. This clonotype was sampled from a human donor in a cohort sampled during active COVID-19. The rearrangement joins TRBV6-5 to TRBJ1-1, with TRBD1 matching 9 bases. The sample was peripheral blood. The DNA for the CDR3 is TGTGCCAGCAGCTGGGACAGGGTGAACACTGAAGCTTTCTTT. Its protein is CASSWDRVNTEAFF.